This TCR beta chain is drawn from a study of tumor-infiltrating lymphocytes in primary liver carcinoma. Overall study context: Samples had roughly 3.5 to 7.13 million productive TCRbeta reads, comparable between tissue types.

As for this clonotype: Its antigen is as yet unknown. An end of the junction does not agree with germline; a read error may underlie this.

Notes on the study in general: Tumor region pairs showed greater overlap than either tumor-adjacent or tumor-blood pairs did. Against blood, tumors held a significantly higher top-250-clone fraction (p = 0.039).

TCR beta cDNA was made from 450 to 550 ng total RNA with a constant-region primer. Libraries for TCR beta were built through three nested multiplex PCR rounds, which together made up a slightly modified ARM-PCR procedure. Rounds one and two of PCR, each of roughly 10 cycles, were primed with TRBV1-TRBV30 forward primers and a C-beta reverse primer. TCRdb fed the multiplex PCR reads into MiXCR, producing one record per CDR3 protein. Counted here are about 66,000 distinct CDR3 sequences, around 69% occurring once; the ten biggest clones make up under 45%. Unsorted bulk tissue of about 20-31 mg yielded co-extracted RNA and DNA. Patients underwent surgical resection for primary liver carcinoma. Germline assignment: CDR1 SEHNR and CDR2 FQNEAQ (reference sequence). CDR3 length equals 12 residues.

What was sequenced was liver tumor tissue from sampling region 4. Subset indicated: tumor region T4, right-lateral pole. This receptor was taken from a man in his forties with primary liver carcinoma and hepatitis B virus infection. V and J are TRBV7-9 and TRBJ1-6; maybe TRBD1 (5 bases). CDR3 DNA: TGTGCCAACAGCTTAGGGGATTCACCCCTCCACTTT. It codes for CANSLGDSPLHF.